Here is one T cell receptor (beta chain) with its context. This sample stems from a study of blood T cell repertoires in COVID-19. Study overall: The samples span acute and convalescent COVID-19 from the United States, Italy and Spain. Sample material is recorded as cDNA or gDNA derived from T cells, B-cell-depleted T cells, or PBMCs.

In the original analysis: For nucleated cells, counts were estimated from reference gene primer amplification. This table comes from immunoSEQ multiplex PCR, and its TCRdb copy is limited to in-frame clones, with some not included. The D gene and trimming were derived from the DNA, and the V and J assignments and clone size from that table. The data contain some 160,000 clones, 70% to 90% of them singletons. Germline loops: CDR1 SGDLS, CDR2 YYNGEE. V was pared by 3 bases and J by 4 bases, with 1 base of the junction left unmatched. This CDR3 comprises 12 residues. The TCR comes from a man aged 60-69 years with acute or convalescent COVID-19. This chain links TRBV9 with TRBJ2-7; 7 nucleotides align to TRBD1. The source material was peripheral blood. CDR3 coding DNA: TGTGCCAGCAGCGGGACAGGATACGAGCAGTACTTC. It encodes CASSGTGYEQYF. The complete variable domain, with remaining parts taken from reference TRBV9 and TRBJ2-7, reads DSGVTQTPKHLITATGQRVTLRCSPRSGDLSVYWYQQSLDQGLQFLIQYYNGEERAKGNILERFSAQQFPDLHSELNLSSLELGDSALYFCASSGTGYEQYFGPGTRLTVT.